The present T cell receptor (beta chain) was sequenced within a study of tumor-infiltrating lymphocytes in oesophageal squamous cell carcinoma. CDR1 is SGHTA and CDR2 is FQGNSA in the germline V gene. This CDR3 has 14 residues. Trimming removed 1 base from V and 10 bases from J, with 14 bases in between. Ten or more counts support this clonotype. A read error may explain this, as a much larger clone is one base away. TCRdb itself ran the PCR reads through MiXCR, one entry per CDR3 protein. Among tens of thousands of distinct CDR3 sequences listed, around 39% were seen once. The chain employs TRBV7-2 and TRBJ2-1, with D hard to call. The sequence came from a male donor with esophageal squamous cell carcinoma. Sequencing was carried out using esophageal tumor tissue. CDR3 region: CASSLDPVTYEQFF. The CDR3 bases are TGTGCCAGCAGCTTAGACCCAGTTACCTACGAGCAGTTCTTC. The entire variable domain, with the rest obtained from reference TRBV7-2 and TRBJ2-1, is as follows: GAGVSQSPSNKVTEKGKDVELRCDPISGHTALYWYRQSLGQGLEFLIYFQGNSAPDKSGLPSDRFSAERTGGSVSTLTIQRTQQEDSAVYLCASSLDPVTYEQFFGPGTRLTVL.